Presented here are 20 T cell receptor beta chains from one specimen sequenced in a study of blood T cell repertoires in COVID-19. This table comes from immunoSEQ multiplex PCR, and its TCRdb copy is limited to in-frame clones, with some not included. The sample contains 200,000 to 300,000 clones, approximately 80% of which appear only once. Sample: peripheral blood. The receptors were gathered from a woman aged 65 to 85 with acute or convalescent COVID-19.

In this sample, this clone turned up once. The J gene is TRBJ1-2, the V gene TRBV30; TRBD1 agrees at 8 bases. J was trimmed by 0 bases and V by 3 bases; bases with no gene match: 9. From germline, CDR1 is GTSNPN and CDR2 SVGIG (reference sequence). The CDR3 extends over 16 amino acids. CDR3 coding DNA: TGTGCCTGGAGGGGGGGGGACAGGAGCCCTAACTATGGCTACACCTTC. Translating it yields CAWRGGDRSPNYGYTF. The variable domain in full, completed from reference TRBV30 and TRBJ1-2, reads SQTIHQWPATLVQPVGSPLSLECTVEGTSNPNLYWYRQAAGRGLQLLFYSVGIGQISSEVPQNLSASRPQDRQFILSSKKLLLSDSGFYLCAWRGGDRSPNYGYTFGSGTRLTVV.

The chain employs TRBV11-2 and TRBJ1-2; D remains unclear. The V end lost 6 bases, the J end lost 5 bases, and 13 bases lay between the germline ends. This CDR3 is 13 amino acids long. The germline V gene encodes CDR1 SGHAT and CDR2 FQNNGV. The DNA of the CDR3 is TGTGCCAGCAGTCTGCGAACAGAATATGGCTACACCTTC. This translates into CASSLRTEYGYTF.

The chain recombines TRBV7-2 with TRBJ1-1, with D perhaps matching TRBD1 (6 bases). Germline V CDR1 and CDR2: SGHTA, FQGNSA. The CDR3 has 13 amino acids. Between the trimmed V and J ends, which lost 5 bases and 5 bases, there was a span of 12 bases. This CDR3 reads CASSSQQGTEAFF. In DNA, the CDR3 is TGTGCCAGCAGCAGTCAACAGGGAACTGAAGCTTTCTTT.

The V call is TRBV6-6, the J call TRBJ1-1; the D gene is possibly TRBD1 (5 bases). The CDR3 covers 15 residues. Germline V gene data show CDR1 as MNHNY and CDR2 as SVGAGI (reference sequence). V lost 2 bases to trimming and J lost 7 bases, with 17 bases between them. This CDR3 is CASSYGPGEGGEAFF. As DNA, the CDR3 is TGTGCCAGCAGTTACGGCCCGGGGGAAGGCGGTGAAGCTTTCTTT.

The chain has TRBV10-2 and TRBJ2-7, with D possibly being TRBD1 (5 bases). The V gene lost 0 bases and the J gene lost 6 bases, with 15 bases spanning the gap. This CDR3 has 15 residues. CDR1 is WSHSY, CDR2 SAAADI, per germline. The chain's CDR3 is CASSESINSGSEQYF. CDR3 in DNA: TGCGCCAGCAGTGAGTCGATTAACTCAGGGTCCGAGCAGTACTTC.

This clone was recorded once. The J gene is TRBJ2-2, the V gene TRBV7-2; 9 nucleotides match TRBD1. CDR3 size: 16 residues. Per germline, CDR1 SGHTA and CDR2 FQGNSA. V shed 6 bases and J 4 bases; nucleotides not matched to a gene: 9. CDR3 sequence: CASRLPGQGSTGELFF. In DNA form, the CDR3 reads TGTGCCAGCAGACTCCCGGGACAGGGAAGCACCGGGGAGCTGTTTTTT.

The chain has TRBV6-1 and TRBJ2-4; a weak D match, TRBD1 (5 bases). Trimming stripped 0 bases from V and 0 bases from J, with 15 bases between. Germline V gene lookup returns CDR1 MNHNS and CDR2 SASEGT. The CDR3 has 18 amino acids. The CDR3 region is CASSEAPAGSIAKNIQYF. The DNA for the CDR3 is TGTGCCAGCAGTGAAGCGCCGGCAGGGTCAATAGCCAAAAACATTCAGTACTTC.

The V gene is TRBV6-6, the J gene TRBJ1-5; D ambiguous. In germline, CDR1 is MNHNY, CDR2 SVGAGI (reference sequence). The CDR3 consists of 14 residues. Deletions cut 0 bases from V and 4 bases from J, with 7 bases between. CDR3 residues: CASSYSTENQPQHF. Here the CDR3 DNA reads TGTGCCAGCAGTTACTCGACTGAGAATCAGCCCCAGCATTTT.

The rearrangement links TRBV30 to TRBJ1-2; D might be TRBD1 (6 bases). This CDR3 contains 14 residues. Trimming removed 2 bases from V and 7 bases from J, with 17 bases in between. Looked up from germline, CDR1 is GTSNPN and CDR2 is SVGIG (reference sequence). The chain's CDR3 is CAWSLQGSSGGYTF. CDR3 in DNA: TGTGCCTGGAGTCTTCAGGGGTCTAGTGGTGGCTACACCTTC.

This chain uses TRBV5-1 with TRBJ2-2, with 9 nucleotides matching TRBD1. CDR1 SGHRS and CDR2 YFSETQ come from the germline V gene. The CDR3 length is 14 residues. The junction had 8 bases not matched to a gene; V was cut back by 7 bases and J by 7 bases. The CDR3 loop is CASHTGGAVGELFF. The CDR3, as DNA: TGCGCCAGCCATACAGGGGGCGCCGTCGGGGAGCTGTTTTTT.

About this clone: This sample also contains other DNA sequences that code for the same CDR3. J is TRBJ1-2 and V is TRBV18; the D gene is possibly TRBD1 (6 bases). Trimming stripped 1 base from V and 3 bases from J, with 6 bases between. From germline, CDR1 is KGHSH and CDR2 LQKENI. The CDR3 extends over 13 amino acids. The CDR3 loop is CASSPQGDYGYTF. The CDR3 DNA sequence: TGTGCCAGCTCACCACAGGGGGACTATGGCTACACCTTC.

The chain has TRBV28 and TRBJ1-1; 7 nucleotides agree with TRBD1. After removal of 0 bases from V and 2 bases from J, the junction contained 3 bases not matched to a gene. The CDR3 has 15 amino acids. CDR1 MDHEN and CDR2 SYDVKM come from the germline V gene. The DNA for the CDR3 is TGTGCCAGCAGTTTATGGGGACAGCCAAACACTGAAGCTTTCTTT. Translation gives CASSLWGQPNTEAFF.

The V gene is TRBV7-9, the J gene TRBJ1-1, with a tentative D call TRBD1 (5 bases). Germline assignment: CDR1 SEHNR and CDR2 FQNEAQ (reference sequence). The CDR3 length is 15 residues. Trimming left V 1 base short and J 1 base short, with 10 bases between. The CDR3 DNA is TGTGCCAGCAGCTTAGGGAGGGGTTGGAACACTGAAGCTTTCTTT. It encodes CASSLGRGWNTEAFF.

This chain links TRBV5-1 with TRBJ1-5, with a possible D match to TRBD1 (5 bases). V lost 2 bases and J lost 0, with 9 bases in between. Germline V gives CDR1 SGHRS, CDR2 YFSETQ. The CDR3 is made up of 15 amino acids. CDR3 DNA sequence: TGCGCCAGCAGCTTAGGGGTTTATAGCAATCAGCCCCAGCATTTT. This translates into CASSLGVYSNQPQHF. Supplemented by reference TRBV5-1 and TRBJ1-5, the full variable domain reads KAGVTQTPRYLIKTRGQQVTLSCSPISGHRSVSWYQQTPGQGLQFLFEYFSETQRNKGNFPGRFSGRQFSNSRSEMNVSTLELGDSALYLCASSLGVYSNQPQHFGDGTRLSIL.

This chain uses TRBV15 with TRBJ1-1; 10 nucleotides match TRBD1. Germline V gives CDR1 LNHNV, CDR2 YYDKDF (reference sequence). This CDR3 has 16 amino acids. Losses at the gene ends were 3 bases for V and 4 bases for J; bases not matched to a gene: 8. The CDR3 region is CATSRPGQGFGTEAFF. The CDR3 DNA reads TGTGCCACCAGCAGGCCGGGACAGGGGTTCGGCACTGAAGCTTTCTTT.

The chain combines TRBV28 with TRBJ1-6; D perhaps matches TRBD1 (5 bases). Trimming stripped 1 base from V and 7 bases from J, with 11 bases between. CDR1 is MDHEN, CDR2 SYDVKM, per germline. The CDR3 loop spans 15 amino acids. Here the CDR3 reads CASSLFRGSNSPLHF. DNA for the CDR3: TGTGCCAGCAGTTTATTTCGGGGGTCGAATTCACCCCTCCACTTT.

This clone showed up just once. CDR3: CASERAEGLSGYTF. The CDR3 DNA follows: TGTGCCAGCGAAAGGGCAGAGGGTCTAAGCGGCTACACCTTC. J is TRBJ1-2 and V is TRBV7-8; no clear D gene. This CDR3 has 14 residues. Germline V gene data show CDR1 as SGHVS and CDR2 as FQNEAQ. Deletions cut 8 bases from V and 8 bases from J, with 21 bases between.

V and J are TRBV11-3 and TRBJ2-5; 12 bases are shared with TRBD1. V lost 6 bases to trimming and J lost 5 bases; unmatched junction nucleotides: 7. Germline assignment: CDR1 SGHNT and CDR2 YENEEA. CDR3 length: 15 amino acids. Written as DNA, the CDR3 is TGTGCCAGCAGTCTGGGACAGGGGGCCTGGGAGACCCAGTACTTC. It codes for CASSLGQGAWETQYF.

The V and J genes are TRBV7-8 and TRBJ1-2, with a possible D match to TRBD1 (6 bases). V was shortened by 2 bases and J by 5 bases, with 21 bases between the two germline ends. This CDR3 is built from 17 residues. Germline V gene sequence: CDR1 SGHVS, CDR2 FQNEAQ. CDR3 amino acids: CASSLPRRLQGSYGYTF. CDR3 in DNA: TGTGCCAGCAGCTTACCCCGTCGTCTACAGGGATCTTATGGCTACACCTTC. Supplemented by reference TRBV7-8 and TRBJ1-2, the full variable domain reads GAGVSQSPRYKVAKRGQDVALRCDPISGHVSLFWYQQALGQGPEFLTYFQNEAQLDKSGLPSDRFFAERPEGSVSTLKIQRTQQEDSAVYLCASSLPRRLQGSYGYTFGSGTRLTVV.

This clone was seen many times. The gene calls are TRBV6-5 and TRBJ1-6; 11 nucleotides match TRBD1. V trimming: 4 bases; J trimming: 7 bases; junction bases outside the gene matches: 3. CDR3 length equals 15 residues. Germline loops: CDR1 MNHEY, CDR2 SVGAGI. CDR3 sequence (DNA): TGTGCCAGCAGTTTCGGGACAGGGGGGAATTCACCCCTCCACTTT. Translating it yields CASSFGTGGNSPLHF.